The present T cell receptor (beta chain) was sequenced within a study of blood T cell repertoires in COVID-19. Study-wide background: PBMCs, B-cell-depleted T cells, or T cells were the source of the cDNA or gDNA that made up the material.

The CDR3 totals 13 residues. Per the germline V gene, CDR1 is SEHNR and CDR2 is FQNEAQ (reference sequence). V lost 5 bases, J lost 6 bases, and 11 bases lay in between. Some clones are missing from TCRdb's copy, which holds only in-frame ones; the method was immunoSEQ multiplex PCR. This sample has approximately 250,000 clones, with around 85% found just once. Specimen: PBMCs or T cells enriched from blood (not recorded which). This receptor was taken from a woman aged 50 to 60 with acute COVID-19. This chain joins TRBV7-9 and TRBJ1-3, with a possible D match to TRBD1 (5 bases). The CDR3 DNA reads as TGTGCCAGCAGCCCCGACAGCGAAAACACCATATATTTT. Protein sequence: CASSPDSENTIYF.